The 11 T cell receptor beta chains given below trace back to one sample, sequenced in a study of CD8+ T cells in alopecia areata. Treatment specified: oral pan-JAK inhibitor, 5-10 mg twice daily. cDNA serving as the sequencing template came from extracted, reverse transcribed RNA. The table came from immunoSEQ multiplex PCR; TCRdb's copy has only in-frame clones and leaves some out. The repertoire consists of around 270,000 clones, with roughly 50% occurring once and the leading ten covering about 1.8%. The specimen comprised CD4+ T cells sorted from blood, sampled at week 24, from a patient treated with tofacitinib. The receptors were sampled from a human donor with alopecia areata.

As for this clone: The identical CDR3 is also encoded by other nucleotide sequences in the sample. The rearrangement joins TRBV4-1 to TRBJ1-5; D call uncertain. Germline V gene data show CDR1 as MGHRA and CDR2 as YSYEKL. V gave up 3 bases and J gave up 0 bases, with 6 bases separating them. The CDR3 runs to 14 residues. CDR3 loop: CASSHLGSNQPQHF. CDR3 coding DNA: TGCGCCAGCAGCCATCTAGGTAGCAATCAGCCCCAGCATTTT.

J is TRBJ2-1 and V is TRBV4-1; D uncertain. CDR1 and CDR2 (germline): MGHRA, YSYEKL. V lost 0 bases, J lost 0 bases, and 9 bases lay in between. The CDR3 runs 16 residues. The CDR3 protein is CASSQELDGSYNEQFF. DNA for the CDR3: TGCGCCAGCAGCCAAGAATTAGACGGCTCCTACAATGAGCAGTTCTTC.

This sequence joins TRBV29-1 and TRBJ1-2; no clear D. From germline, CDR1 is SQVTM and CDR2 ANQGSEA. This CDR3 contains 12 residues. Trimming took off 7 bases at V and 4 bases at J, with 13 bases between the two ends. The CDR3: CSAEDSPYGYTF. DNA of the CDR3: TGCAGCGCCGAGGACTCCCCCTATGGCTACACCTTC. Filled out from reference TRBV29-1 and TRBJ1-2, the complete variable domain reads SAVISQKPSRDICQRGTSLTIQCQVDSQVTMMFWYRQQPGQSLTLIATANQGSEATYESGFVIDKFPISRPNLTFSTLTVSNMSPEDSSIYLCSAEDSPYGYTFGSGTRLTVV.

The CDR3 here is CSAKRGTEAFF. The DNA for the CDR3 is TGCAGTGCTAAACGAGGTACTGAAGCTTTCTTT. The J gene is TRBJ1-1, the V gene TRBV20-1; D unresolved. This CDR3 spans 11 amino acids. V was cut by 4 bases and J by 5 bases, with 8 bases left in between. The V gene's germline CDR1 is DFQATT and CDR2 SNEGSKA (reference sequence).

This clone was picked up a small number of times. The chain links TRBV5-1 to TRBJ2-7; D is tentatively TRBD1 or TRBD2 (5 bases each). Germline V gene lookup returns CDR1 SGHRS and CDR2 YFSETQ. Trimming pared 0 bases from V and 3 bases from J, leaving 13 bases between. The CDR3 extends over 15 amino acids. DNA for the CDR3: TGCGCCAGCAGCTTGGCCGAGGGGAGCGGCTACGAGCAGTACTTC. Encoded protein: CASSLAEGSGYEQYF.

This clone was observed a few times. The chain employs TRBV29-1 and TRBJ2-7; no definite D call. In germline, CDR1 is SQVTM, CDR2 ANQGSEA. The length of the CDR3 is 15 residues. Trimming stripped 4 bases from V and 2 bases from J, with 18 bases between. CDR3 in DNA: TGCAGCGTTGGAATTCTGACGGCTTATACCTACGAGCAGTACTTC. Residues: CSVGILTAYTYEQYF.

This clone was observed a few times. The chain combines TRBV28 with TRBJ2-2, with 8 nucleotides matching TRBD1. The germline gives CDR1 MDHEN, CDR2 SYDVKM. This CDR3 is 16 amino acids long. The trim removed 6 bases at V and 1 base at J, leaving 7 bases unmatched. CDR3: CASSLTGTGNTGELFF. The CDR3 nucleotides are TGTGCCAGCAGCCTAACCGGGACAGGGAACACCGGGGAGCTGTTTTTT.

This clone turned up a few times. CDR3 DNA sequence: TGCGCCAGCAGCTTGATCCCCGATGATGAGCAGTACTTC. Translation gives CASSLIPDDEQYF. The V gene is TRBV5-1, the J gene TRBJ2-7; D unresolved. Per germline, CDR1 SGHRS and CDR2 YFSETQ. This CDR3 is 13 amino acids long. Between the trimmed V and J ends, which lost 1 base and 7 bases, there was a span of 12 bases.

The count of this clone is one. The V and J genes are TRBV29-1 and TRBJ2-7; TRBD1 agrees at 10 bases. Germline CDR1 and CDR2: SQVTM and ANQGSEA. V gave up 6 bases and J gave up 2 bases; unmatched junction bases: 7. The CDR3 is 14 amino acids. The CDR3 coding sequence is TGCAGCGTGGGCGGACAGGGGGGGACCTACGAGCAGTACTTC. Encoded protein: CSVGGQGGTYEQYF.

This CDR3 is CASSFKAGARTGELFF. The CDR3, as DNA: TGTGCCAGCAGCTTCAAAGCGGGGGCCCGCACCGGGGAGCTGTTTTTT. J is TRBJ2-2 and V is TRBV5-6, with 8 bases identical to TRBD2. Trimming removed 2 bases from V and 4 bases from J; junction bases left unmatched: 7. The V gene's germline CDR1 is SGHDT and CDR2 YYEEEE. This CDR3 comprises 16 residues.

This clone was seen only a few times. This rearrangement joins TRBV14 to TRBJ2-1; no clear D gene. CDR3 size: 9 residues. The germline V and J ends were trimmed by 7 bases and 10 bases, with 5 bases remaining between them. Germline V lookup: CDR1 SGHDN, CDR2 FVKESK. This CDR3 is CASTEEQFF. The CDR3 DNA is TGTGCCAGCACGGAGGAGCAGTTCTTC.